A selection of T cell receptor beta chains follows, all from one sample in a study of beta chain features in type 1 diabetes. Libraries were prepared by immunoSEQ multiplex PCR; TCRdb keeps only in-frame clonotypes and omits some of them. In the table there are about 240,000 clones, about 15% of which are singletons. The sequencing sample was made of naive CD4+ T cells from blood. The receptors were sampled from a man aged 25 to 40 with type 1 diabetes. The CDR3 runs from the conserved cysteine through the conserved F or W. The D gene is left open where the match is weak. Not all rows give a size; the values are once, few, many and, for expanded clones, a class.

abundance	d_gene	len	v_gene	j_gene	CDR3aa	CDR3nt
-	-	19	TRBV21-1	TRBJ2-7	CASSTFIFEGQGGRNEQYF	TGTGCCAGCAGCACATTCATTTTCGAGGGGCAGGGGGGACGAAACGAGCAGTACTTC
-	TRBD2	15	TRBV6-6	TRBJ2-1	CASREIHGGGNEQFF	TGTGCCAGCAGGGAAATTCACGGCGGGGGGAATGAGCAGTTCTTC
-	-	13	TRBV30	TRBJ1-1	CAWTTPLGTEAFF	TGTGCCTGGACGACGCCCTTAGGGACAGAAGCTTTCTTT
-	-	15	TRBV30	TRBJ1-2	CAWRSGVAVISGYTF	TGTGCCTGGAGGAGCGGGGTTGCTGTAATTAGTGGCTACACCTTC
few	TRBD2	13	TRBV11-3	TRBJ2-1	CASSRGVYNEQFF	TGTGCCAGCAGCCGGGGGGTGTACAATGAGCAGTTCTTC
-	-	15	TRBV19	TRBJ2-1	CASSTGWSSYNEQFF	TGTGCCAGTAGTACCGGCTGGAGCTCCTACAATGAGCAGTTCTTC
few	-	16	TRBV30	TRBJ2-7	CAWSVPTGPPWGEQYF	TGTGCCTGGAGTGTCCCGACAGGACCCCCTTGGGGAGAGCAGTACTTC
few	-	16	TRBV5-4	TRBJ1-2	CASSVARDLLPNGYTF	TGTGCCAGCAGCGTCGCGAGAGACCTACTACCGAATGGCTACACCTTC
few	TRBD1	15	TRBV19	TRBJ2-7	CASSIRAGGSYEQYF	TGTGCCAGTAGTATTCGGGCAGGGGGCTCCTACGAGCAGTACTTC
-	-	14	TRBV5-1	TRBJ2-2	CASRSPGGTGELFF	TGCGCCAGCAGATCCCCAGGGGGGACCGGGGAGCTGTTTTTT
-	TRBD1	13	TRBV30	TRBJ1-5	CAWPGQGYQPQHF	TGTGCCTGGCCGGGACAGGGGTATCAGCCCCAGCATTTT
few	TRBD1	12	TRBV5-1	TRBJ2-7	CASSHGTEEQYF	TGCGCCAGCAGCCACGGGACAGAAGAGCAGTACTTC
few	TRBD2	15	TRBV18	TRBJ2-1	CASSPPLAGYNEQFF	TGTGCCAGCTCACCACCACTAGCGGGGTACAATGAGCAGTTCTTC
few	-	13	TRBV6-6	TRBJ1-1	CASIGSGDTEAFF	TGTGCCAGCATAGGGTCAGGGGACACTGAAGCTTTCTTT
-	-	18	TRBV18	TRBJ1-1	CASSPIAGRSPLGTEAFF	TGTGCCAGCTCACCGATTGCGGGCAGAAGCCCCTTGGGCACTGAAGCTTTCTTT
few	TRBD1	14	TRBV4-1	TRBJ2-2	CASSPGQVRGELFF	TGCGCCAGCAGCCCTGGACAGGTTCGCGGGGAGCTGTTTTTT